This TCR beta chain was found in a study of blood T cell repertoires in COVID-19. For the study at large: The study drew acute and convalescent COVID-19 samples from the United States, Italy and Spain.

Between the trimmed V and J ends, which lost 2 bases and 1 base, there was a span of 8 bases. CDR3 length: 14 residues. The method was immunoSEQ multiplex PCR; TCRdb's version includes in-frame clones alone and lacks a portion of them. Of 90,000 or so clones in the sample, more than 70% were seen once. Sequenced: peripheral blood. This receptor was identified in a human donor in a cohort sampled during active COVID-19. The V gene is TRBV23-1, the J gene TRBJ2-5, with a weak D call TRBD1 (5 bases). TRBV23-1 is treated as an ORF (open reading frame) with a function not yet certain. The CDR3 nucleotides are TGCGCCAGCAGTCAACTCAGGGCCCAAGAGACCCAGTACTTC. It is translated as CASSQLRAQETQYF.